One and the same sample provided the 18 T cell receptor beta chains below, sequenced in a study of blood T cell repertoires in COVID-19. TCRdb keeps only in-frame clones here, not all; method: immunoSEQ multiplex PCR. Of around 60,000 clones listed, more than 85% are singletons. Sequencing was performed on peripheral blood. The receptors derive from a man aged 50-60 years with active COVID-19.

J is TRBJ2-3 and V is TRBV27, with D uncertain. The germline V gene has CDR1 MNHEY and CDR2 SMNVEV (reference sequence). The ends were cut back, 7 bases at V and 5 bases at J, with 13 bases in the middle. This CDR3 is built from 13 residues. This CDR3 reads CASKTTFEDTQYF. CDR3 DNA sequence: TGTGCCAGCAAAACTACGTTCGAAGATACGCAGTATTTT.

The V and J genes are TRBV5-1 and TRBJ2-7, with D possibly TRBD2 on 5 matching bases. CDR1 is SGHRS and CDR2 is YFSETQ in the germline V gene. This CDR3 spans 14 amino acids. Trimming left V 0 bases short and J 5 bases short, with 12 bases between. The CDR3 sequence is CASSLGSSFHEQYF. For the CDR3, the DNA is TGCGCCAGCAGCTTGGGGTCTAGCTTCCACGAGCAGTACTTC.

This chain connects TRBV29-1 to TRBJ2-3; 7 nucleotides agree with TRBD1. This CDR3 contains 14 residues. The germline gives CDR1 SQVTM, CDR2 ANQGSEA. V dropped 5 bases and J dropped 0; count of bases not matched to a gene: 5. The CDR3 DNA reads TGCAGCGTTTCCCCGGGACAGAGCACAGATACGCAGTATTTT. Amino acids: CSVSPGQSTDTQYF.

This chain links TRBV7-9 with TRBJ2-3; 7 bases map to TRBD2. The CDR3 contains 16 residues. The ends lost 2 bases at V and 1 base at J; junction bases unmatched: 6. Germline CDR1 SEHNR, CDR2 FQNEAQ (reference sequence). The CDR3 DNA reads TGTGCCAGCAGCTTAATGAGCGGGACTCGCACAGATACGCAGTATTTT. Residues: CASSLMSGTRTDTQYF.

The sample holds a few counts of this clone. The gene calls are TRBV28 and TRBJ1-5; D call uncertain. Germline CDR1 is MDHEN and CDR2 is SYDVKM. The CDR3 is 14 residues long. With 2 bases removed from V and 2 bases from J, the gap between germline ends came to 7 bases. The chain's CDR3 is CASSLAAGNQPQHF. The CDR3 coding sequence is TGTGCCAGCAGTTTAGCCGCGGGCAATCAGCCCCAGCATTTT.

The rearrangement joins TRBV24-1 to TRBJ2-3; D gene unclear. The CDR3 spans 11 residues. Trimming left V 6 bases short and J 2 bases short, with 2 bases between. Germline V gene lookup returns CDR1 KGHDR and CDR2 SFDVKD. In nucleotides, the CDR3 is TGTGCCACCAGTCTCACAGATACGCAGTATTTT. Amino acids: CATSLTDTQYF.

CDR3 coding DNA: TGTGCCATCGGGACAGGGAACACAGATACGCAGTATTTT. Residues: CAIGTGNTDTQYF. The chain links TRBV19 to TRBJ2-3, with 9 bases aligning to TRBD1. CDR1 LNHDA and CDR2 SQIVND come from the germline V gene (reference sequence). The V and J ends lost 10 bases and 2 bases, in that order; junction bases with no gene match: 4. The CDR3 extends over 13 amino acids.

V usage is TRBV13 and J usage is TRBJ2-7; TRBD1 aligns across 8 bases. CDR1 PRHDT and CDR2 FYEKMQ come from the germline V gene (reference sequence). This CDR3 region has 14 residues. V shed 0 bases, J shed 5 bases, and the junction held 3 bases outside the gene matches. Here the CDR3 reads CASSLGRTGNEQYF. In nucleotides, the CDR3 is TGTGCCAGCAGCTTAGGGCGGACAGGGAACGAGCAGTACTTC.

This chain links TRBV19 with TRBJ2-2, with TRBD1 matching 10 bases. The germline CDR1 and CDR2 sequences are LNHDA and SQIVND (reference sequence). CDR3 length equals 16 residues. V dropped 3 bases and J dropped 5; count of bases not matched to a gene: 6. CDR3 sequence reads: CASSIRGQGWTGELFF. The CDR3 DNA is TGTGCCAGTAGTATTCGGGGACAGGGGTGGACCGGGGAGCTGTTTTTT. Full variable domain (remainder filled in from reference TRBV19 and TRBJ2-2): DGGITQSPKYLFRKEGQNVTLSCEQNLNHDAMYWYRQDPGQGLRLIYYSQIVNDFQKGDIAEGYSVSREKKESFPLTVTSAQKNPTAFYLCASSIRGQGWTGELFFGEGSRLTVL.

This clone was counted once. V is TRBV7-2 and J is TRBJ1-1; 8 bases line up with TRBD1. From germline, CDR1 is SGHTA and CDR2 FQGNSA. V gave up 4 bases and J gave up 6 bases; unmatched junction bases: 10. The length of the CDR3 is 15 residues. For the CDR3, the DNA is TGTGCCAGCAGCTCTCGTGTGGGACAGGCAGCTGAAGCTTTCTTT. Its protein is CASSSRVGQAAEAFF.

The chain joins TRBV6-5 to TRBJ2-7, with D unclear. The length of the CDR3 is 13 residues. V was trimmed by 6 bases and J by 3 bases, leaving 12 bases between them. The germline V gene encodes CDR1 MNHEY and CDR2 SVGAGI. The CDR3 loop is CASRQVQNYEQYF. For the CDR3, the DNA is TGTGCCAGCAGGCAGGTGCAAAACTACGAGCAGTACTTC.

The chain carries TRBV4-1 and TRBJ2-1, with D possibly TRBD2 on 6 matching bases. V was cut by 1 base and J by 8 bases, with 15 bases left in between. Germline assignment: CDR1 MGHRA and CDR2 YSYEKL. The CDR3 totals 15 residues. CDR3 protein: CASSQAGTGIYEQFF. The CDR3 bases are TGCGCCAGCAGCCAAGCGGGGACTGGCATCTATGAGCAGTTCTTC.

This chain links TRBV11-2 with TRBJ2-5; 8 bases are a match to TRBD2. The V gene's germline CDR1 is SGHAT and CDR2 FQNNGV. Trimming cost V 5 bases and J 5 bases; bases outside gene matches: 10. This CDR3 has 15 residues. The CDR3 DNA is TGTGCCAGCAGCGCCGGGACTAGTCTTACGGAGACCCAGTACTTC. Amino acids: CASSAGTSLTETQYF.

The chain joins TRBV18 to TRBJ1-1; 7 bases align to TRBD1. The CDR3 consists of 14 residues. Germline values: CDR1 KGHSH, CDR2 LQKENI. V lost 3 bases, J lost 3 bases, and 4 bases stayed unmatched. CDR3 nucleotide sequence: TGTGCCAGCTCACCGCGCAGGGGGGACACTGAAGCTTTCTTT. The encoded protein is CASSPRRGDTEAFF.

This clone has only one observation. This chain links TRBV2 with TRBJ2-3; D is possibly TRBD2 (5 bases). The CDR3 consists of 12 residues. Between the trimmed V and J ends, which lost 7 bases and 3 bases, there was a span of 8 bases. Germline assignment: CDR1 SNHLY and CDR2 FYNNEI. The chain's CDR3 is CASTGTTDTQYF. CDR3 bases: TGTGCCAGCACGGGAACGACAGATACGCAGTATTTT.

The rearrangement links TRBV19 to TRBJ2-3; maybe TRBD2 (6 bases). Germline lookup yields CDR1 LNHDA and CDR2 SQIVND (reference sequence). This CDR3 comprises 16 residues. V was cut by 2 bases and J by 2 bases, with 14 bases left in between. CDR3 DNA: TGTGCCAGTAGTATATTTGGGGGGATTGCCACAGATACGCAGTATTTT. Its translation is CASSIFGGIATDTQYF. The complete variable domain, with remaining parts taken from reference TRBV19 and TRBJ2-3, reads DGGITQSPKYLFRKEGQNVTLSCEQNLNHDAMYWYRQDPGQGLRLIYYSQIVNDFQKGDIAEGYSVSREKKESFPLTVTSAQKNPTAFYLCASSIFGGIATDTQYFGPGTRLTVL.

The gene calls are TRBV15 and TRBJ1-1; no firm D call. CDR3 length equals 15 residues. CDR1 LNHNV and CDR2 YYDKDF come from the germline V gene (reference sequence). Deletions cut 2 bases from V and 5 bases from J, with 15 bases between. The chain's CDR3 is CATSRPQEIWTEAFF. The CDR3 DNA is TGTGCCACCAGCAGACCCCAGGAAATATGGACTGAAGCTTTCTTT.

The CDR3 spells CASSQVNNYGYTF. Here the CDR3 DNA reads TGTGCCAGCAGCCAAGTCAATAACTATGGCTACACCTTC. The chain uses TRBV3-1 (or the pseudogene TRBV3-2) and TRBJ1-2; D gene unclear. Germline V gives CDR1 LGHDT, CDR2 YNNKEL (reference sequence). CDR3 length equals 13 residues. Trimming pared 1 base from V and 1 base from J, leaving 4 bases between.